The clone carrying this TCR beta chain was recorded many times. Its antigen is unknown. A second PCR of 7 to 11 cycles used a sample-barcoded 5' primer and a J-beta primer mix. TCRdb passed the 5' RACE reads through MiXCR, listing each CDR3 protein once. The repertoire has fewer than 900,000 distinct CDR3 sequences, more than 40% of them found once; the top ten carry 20% to 25%. The record originates from a study of blood T cells in healthy people across ages. Whole-study results and caveats: Nothing was known about donor CMV status, and this possibly confounded expanded clonotype changes. Comparison with aged donors showed that long-lived donors had more naive CD4+ cells and higher diversity. Bulk PBMC profiling left naive and antigen-experienced comparisons inconclusive.

Roughly 10 milliliters of peripheral blood were drawn from each donor into EDTA-treated tubes. The CDR3 sequence is 12 residues long. Looked up from germline, CDR1 is MNHEY and CDR2 is SVGEGT. V lost 7 bases and J lost 5, with 11 bases in between. This clonotype was obtained from a woman in her sixties or seventies in good health. The chain links TRBV6-2 or TRBV6-3 to TRBJ2-5; D uncertain. Sequenced: blood. The CDR3 DNA reads as TGTGCCAGCACTCCTAATTGGGAGACCCAGTACTTC. Translation: CASTPNWETQYF.